A single T cell receptor (beta chain) is shown here with its context. This entry belongs to a study of blood T cell repertoires in COVID-19. Overall study context: Donors in the United States, Italy and Spain gave samples during acute or convalescent COVID-19. The cDNA or gDNA used as material had been derived from T cells, B-cell-depleted T cells, or PBMCs.

Per the original methods: Reference gene primers were amplified, and this amplification served to estimate nucleated cell counts. The table came from immunoSEQ multiplex PCR; TCRdb's copy has only in-frame clones and leaves some out. V, J and clone size derive from that table, while D and trimming were established from the DNA sequence. The sample lists about 120,000 clones; 90% were seen once. In germline, CDR1 is SGHKS, CDR2 YYEKEE (reference sequence). The V gene lost 4 bases and the J gene lost 10 bases, with 17 bases spanning the gap. This CDR3 region has 13 residues. The chain uses TRBV5-5 and TRBJ1-1, with D perhaps matching TRBD1 (5 bases). This TCR was sampled from a human donor with active COVID-19. The donor label of this sample is uncertain. The sequenced sample consisted of peripheral blood. As DNA, the CDR3 is TGTGCCAGCAGCCCCCGAACAGGCTTGGGAGCTTTCTTT. Translating gives CASSPRTGLGAFF.